A single sample gave rise to the 23 T cell receptor beta chains below, sequenced in a study of T cell responses to AZD1222 COVID-19 vaccine. The table came from immunoSEQ multiplex PCR; TCRdb's copy has only in-frame clones and leaves some out. The table includes 110,000 to 150,000 clones, about 92% detected once. The sample was peripheral blood, taken 28 days after the second AZD1222 dose. The origin of the receptors is an adult who received the AZD1222 COVID-19 vaccine.

The CDR3 loop is CACVSYNSPLHF. The CDR3 DNA is TGTGCCTGCGTCTCCTATAATTCACCCCTCCACTTT. The chain has TRBV30 and TRBJ1-6; D is unclear. Germline CDR1 and CDR2: GTSNPN and SVGIG (reference sequence). V was shortened by 6 bases and J by 0 bases, with 3 bases between the two germline ends. This CDR3 contains 12 residues.

The rearrangement links TRBV7-2 to TRBJ2-7, with a weak D call TRBD2 (5 bases). CDR1 is SGHTA, CDR2 FQGNSA, per germline. This CDR3 is 13 amino acids long. Trimming took off 3 bases at V and 2 bases at J, with 8 bases between the two ends. CDR3 bases: TGTGCCAGCAGCTTTTCGAGGGCCTACGAGCAGTACTTC. This encodes CASSFSRAYEQYF.

This clone was seen a handful of times. V and J are TRBV7-9 and TRBJ2-1; 7 nucleotides align to TRBD1. Unmatched junction bases numbered 6, after V lost 5 bases and J lost 2 bases. This CDR3 contains 15 residues. CDR1 and CDR2 from the germline V gene are SEHNR and FQNEAQ (reference sequence). CDR3 in DNA: TGTGCCAGCAGCCATCAGGACAGGCCCTACAATGAGCAGTTCTTC. This codes for CASSHQDRPYNEQFF.

The genes are TRBV6-2 or TRBV6-3 and TRBJ2-3; 12 positions match TRBD2. The CDR3 is 19 residues long. Looked up from germline, CDR1 is MNHEY and CDR2 is SVGEGT. Germline trimming cut 2 bases from V and 4 bases from J; bases unmatched to any gene: 13. CDR3 bases: TGTGCCAGCAGTTACGATTTCTTGACTAGCGGGAGTATGGCAGATACGCAGTATTTT. Translating gives CASSYDFLTSGSMADTQYF.

CDR3 coding DNA: TGTGCCAGCAGCTTAGTGGGTCAGGGGACTCAGCCCCAGCATTTT. Translated: CASSLVGQGTQPQHF. The rearrangement uses TRBV7-2 and TRBJ1-5, with TRBD1 as a possible D gene (6 bases). The CDR3 loop spans 15 amino acids. Looked up from germline, CDR1 is SGHTA and CDR2 is FQGNSA. The V end lost 1 base, the J end lost 6 bases, and 13 bases lay between the germline ends. The variable domain in full, with the rest retrieved from reference TRBV7-2 and TRBJ1-5, is GAGVSQSPSNKVTEKGKDVELRCDPISGHTALYWYRQSLGQGLEFLIYFQGNSAPDKSGLPSDRFSAERTGGSVSTLTIQRTQQEDSAVYLCASSLVGQGTQPQHFGDGTRLSIL.

The chain combines TRBV29-1 with TRBJ1-1, with D unresolved. The CDR3 loop spans 13 amino acids. V lost 0 bases to trimming and J lost 6 bases, with 11 bases between them. Germline V lookup: CDR1 SQVTM, CDR2 ANQGSEA. The CDR3 loop is CSVEDPAGPEAFF. In DNA, the CDR3 is TGCAGCGTTGAAGACCCAGCAGGCCCTGAAGCTTTCTTT.

J is TRBJ2-2 and V is TRBV11-3; D remains ambiguous. The germline gives CDR1 SGHNT, CDR2 YENEEA. Deletions cut 0 bases from V and 4 bases from J, with 9 bases between. This CDR3 is built from 15 residues. The CDR3 sequence is CASSLDVGSTGELFF. CDR3 sequence (DNA): TGTGCCAGCAGCTTAGATGTCGGCAGCACCGGGGAGCTGTTTTTT.

The rearrangement uses TRBV2 and TRBJ2-5; maybe TRBD2 (5 bases). Germline CDR1 SNHLY, CDR2 FYNNEI. The V gene lost 7 bases and the J gene lost 4 bases, with 13 bases spanning the gap. CDR3 size: 13 residues. CDR3 amino acids: CASKSSLRETQYF. In nucleotides, the CDR3 is TGTGCCAGCAAATCTAGCCTGAGAGAGACCCAGTACTTC.

The CDR3 protein is CASIEAFF. DNA of the CDR3: TGTGCCAGTATTGAAGCTTTCTTT. The gene calls are TRBV11-3 and TRBJ1-1, with unresolved D. Trimming took off 9 bases at V and 7 bases at J, with 3 bases between the two ends. The germline V gene has CDR1 SGHNT and CDR2 YENEEA. The CDR3 covers 8 residues. Together with reference TRBV11-3 and TRBJ1-1, the CDR3 gives the full variable domain: EAGVVQSPRYKIIEKKQPVAFWCNPISGHNTLYWYLQNLGQGPELLIRYENEEAVDDSQLPKDRFSAERLKGVDSTLKIQPAELGDSAVYLCASIEAFFGQGTRLTVV.

The chain couples TRBV11-3 to TRBJ2-7, with 8 nucleotides matching TRBD2. V dropped 1 base and J dropped 6; count of bases not matched to a gene: 8. The length of the CDR3 is 15 residues. The germline V gene encodes CDR1 SGHNT and CDR2 YENEEA. The CDR3 protein is CASSLVGGSGSEQYF. The CDR3 DNA follows: TGTGCCAGCAGCTTAGTAGGGGGGAGCGGGAGCGAGCAGTACTTC.

This clone has a single count. The chain is built from TRBV9 and TRBJ2-2; 10 nucleotides line up with TRBD1. Germline CDR1 is SGDLS and CDR2 is YYNGEE. This CDR3 comprises 15 residues. The trim removed 4 bases at V and 2 bases at J, leaving 2 bases unmatched. The chain's CDR3 is CASSWDRGNTGELFF. Here the CDR3 DNA reads TGTGCCAGCAGCTGGGACAGGGGAAACACCGGGGAGCTGTTTTTT.

V usage is TRBV10-3 and J usage is TRBJ1-4, with a possible D match to TRBD1 (6 bases). The germline V gene encodes CDR1 ENHRY and CDR2 SYGVKD. Trimming took off 3 bases at V and 3 bases at J, with 23 bases between the two ends. The CDR3 has 19 residues. The CDR3 sequence is CAISDHRGAYPTSNEKLFF. The CDR3 DNA reads TGTGCCATCAGTGATCATCGGGGGGCCTACCCGACCTCTAATGAAAAACTGTTTTTT.

The chain joins TRBV9 to TRBJ2-1; 16 bases fit TRBD2. This CDR3 region has 17 residues. Germline loops: CDR1 SGDLS, CDR2 YYNGEE. Losses at the gene ends were 0 bases for V and 9 bases for J; bases not matched to a gene: 6. The CDR3 protein is CASSVEGTSGRVAEQFF. The CDR3 DNA sequence: TGTGCCAGCAGCGTAGAGGGGACTAGCGGGAGGGTGGCTGAGCAGTTCTTC.

This clone appeared a few times. The genes are TRBV7-9 and TRBJ1-5, with TRBD1 as a possible D gene (6 bases). The V end was cut by 5 bases, the J end by 9 bases, with 14 bases between. The germline V gene encodes CDR1 SEHNR and CDR2 FQNEAQ (reference sequence). The CDR3 is 13 residues long. Here the CDR3 DNA reads TGTGCCAGCAGCCTCCCCGGGGGGCTGCCCCAGCATTTT. Translating it yields CASSLPGGLPQHF.

CDR3 residues: CASTQGAGELFF. CDR3 DNA: TGTGCCAGCACCCAGGGTGCCGGGGAGCTGTTTTTT. The V and J genes are TRBV28 and TRBJ2-2; tentative D call: TRBD1 (5 bases). V was clipped by 7 bases and J by 6 bases, with 9 bases between them. The germline V gene encodes CDR1 MDHEN and CDR2 SYDVKM. The CDR3 loop spans 12 amino acids. Complete variable domain (other parts from reference TRBV28 and TRBJ2-2): DVKVTQSSRYLVKRTGEKVFLECVQDMDHENMFWYRQDPGLGLRLIYFSYDVKMKEKGDIPEGYSVSREKKERFSLILESASTNQTSMYLCASTQGAGELFFGEGSRLTVL.

This sequence joins TRBV24-1 and TRBJ2-1; maybe TRBD2 (6 bases). V was shortened by 0 bases and J by 7 bases, with 15 bases between the two germline ends. The CDR3 length is 16 residues. Germline V gene sequence: CDR1 KGHDR, CDR2 SFDVKD. The chain's CDR3 is CATSDLQGGAWNEQFF. The DNA for the CDR3 is TGTGCCACCAGTGATTTGCAAGGCGGGGCGTGGAATGAGCAGTTCTTC.

The J gene is TRBJ2-3, the V gene TRBV7-9, with 7 positions matching TRBD1. The CDR3 loop spans 16 amino acids. The V segment lost 4 bases and the J segment 0 bases; nucleotides outside the gene matches: 7. In germline, CDR1 is SEHNR, CDR2 FQNEAQ (reference sequence). The CDR3 loop reads CASSSWDRTSTDTQYF. CDR3 nucleotides: TGTGCCAGCAGCTCCTGGGACAGAACAAGCACAGATACGCAGTATTTT.

This clone has just a few counts. The rearrangement links TRBV30 to TRBJ1-1; 7 positions match TRBD1. CDR3 length: 13 residues. V gave up 3 bases and J gave up 6 bases; unmatched junction bases: 7. The germline V gene has CDR1 GTSNPN and CDR2 SVGIG (reference sequence). CDR3 nucleotides: TGTGCCTGGAGGCAGGGGGGAGATGCTGAAGCTTTCTTT. Residues: CAWRQGGDAEAFF. The full variable domain, its missing parts supplied by reference TRBV30 and TRBJ1-1, is SQTIHQWPATLVQPVGSPLSLECTVEGTSNPNLYWYRQAAGRGLQLLFYSVGIGQISSEVPQNLSASRPQDRQFILSSKKLLLSDSGFYLCAWRQGGDAEAFFGQGTRLTVV.

The chain links TRBV9 to TRBJ2-1; TRBD2 matches 7 bases. Germline V CDR1 and CDR2: SGDLS, YYNGEE. The CDR3 runs 16 residues. The junction had 6 bases not matched to a gene; V was cut back by 3 bases and J by 0 bases. CDR3 nucleotide sequence: TGTGCCAGCAGCGCGACTAGCAGGAGCTCCTACAATGAGCAGTTCTTC. It encodes CASSATSRSSYNEQFF.

The chain joins TRBV10-3 to TRBJ2-2; TRBD1 matches at 9 bases. Germline assignment: CDR1 ENHRY and CDR2 SYGVKD. V was clipped by 2 bases and J by 4 bases; unmatched bases: 8. The CDR3 consists of 17 residues. Here the CDR3 DNA reads TGTGCCATCAGTGAGCCCACAGGGGGCGAGATCACCGGGGAGCTGTTTTTT. Translating it yields CAISEPTGGEITGELFF.

The chain links TRBV29-1 to TRBJ2-3, with D perhaps TRBD2 (7 bases). Germline CDR1 is SQVTM and CDR2 is ANQGSEA. This CDR3 has 14 amino acids. Trimming shortened V by 3 bases and J by 5 bases, and 15 bases separated the two germline ends. In DNA, the CDR3 is TGCAGCGTTGATCTCGTGGGAGGGGGAGATACGCAGTATTTT. Amino acid sequence: CSVDLVGGGDTQYF.

The genes are TRBV24-1 and TRBJ2-7; 7 nucleotides line up with TRBD1. The germline V gene has CDR1 KGHDR and CDR2 SFDVKD. The CDR3 has 13 residues. The junction had 2 bases not matched to a gene; V was cut back by 6 bases and J by 1 base. The CDR3: CATSPGQSYEQYF. As DNA, the CDR3 is TGTGCCACCAGTCCGGGACAGTCCTACGAGCAGTACTTC.

This sequence joins TRBV20-1 and TRBJ1-1; tentatively, D is TRBD1 (6 bases). CDR1 and CDR2 from the germline V gene are DFQATT and SNEGSKA (reference sequence). V shed 5 bases and J shed 8 bases, with 9 bases lying between them. CDR3 size: 10 residues. CDR3 in amino acids: CSARTEEAFF. CDR3 DNA: TGCAGTGCTCGGACAGAAGAAGCTTTCTTT.